This T cell receptor beta chain was found in a study of beta chain features in type 1 diabetes (dated by TCRdb to the late 2010s). For the study in its entirety: No differences in mean age, gender distribution, total cell number or subset yield were found between patients and healthy donors. Whereas all 28 donors provided naive and central memory subsets, regulatory and stem cell-like memory subsets were isolated from just 8 patients and roughly eight healthy donors. A total of 90 million to 120 million sorted cells were examined across all samples, and a strong correlation was observed between cell number per subset and RNA yield. The study compared the TCRB repertoires of sorted circulating CD4+ T cell subsets in recently diagnosed type 1 diabetes patients with those in matched healthy donors. Overall study results and their limits: Patients with type 1 diabetes made fewer insertions and deleted more nucleotides at VDJ recombination sites, implying thymic rearrangement abnormalities. Shorter templates might have been favored by PCR, but patient and control samples were amplified and corrected together, so both groups would have been affected equally by any skew. Because cDNA was sequenced instead of genomic DNA, activated cells with high expression could be over-represented, although the groups did not differ in activation or CD3 levels. HLA sub-analyses involved small numbers of individuals, so any influence of HLA type on TCRB rearrangement remained unresolved. Naive, central memory and regulatory TCRB repertoires appeared to be more similar among patients than among healthy donors. Type 1 diabetes patients showed a moderate but significant shortening of TCRB CDR3 length in all four CD4+ subsets.

From each donor, a single peripheral blood sample of about 100 mL on average was drawn into heparinised tubes. A BD FACSAria II and a panel including CD45RO, CCR7, CD25, CD127, CD95 and CD27 were used to sort naive, central memory, regulatory and stem cell-like memory CD4+ T cells. Every sorted population had a purity above 95%. PBMCs were isolated right away by Lymphoprep density gradient centrifugation and were stained directly, without culture. So that batch effects would be minimized, each experiment stained and sorted samples in pairs, pairing one healthy donor with one patient. The entire amount of isolated RNA was reverse transcribed using the High Capacity cDNA Reverse Transcription Kit, so the sequenced TCRB transcripts were expressed ones. Naive, central memory and regulatory T cell samples underwent deep immunoSEQ sequencing, averaging roughly 3.4 million total reads per sample. After sorted cells were lysed in RLT buffer, RNA was extracted with DNase-treated RNeasy Micro or Mini kits, with the choice depending on cell number. Each cell subset was processed separately to prevent cross-contamination, with patient and healthy donor samples processed together. TCRB sequences were amplified from cDNA with the immunoSEQ multiplex PCR, producing 87-bp fragments spanning the CDR3 region. Amplicons were sequenced on the Illumina HiSeq platform. Regarding the original processing steps: Synthetic template baselines were used to correct PCR bias computationally, reads within Hamming distance 2 were collapsed together, and singletons that could not be merged were discarded. Reads were aligned against IMGT to assign V, D and J genes, CDR3 length and insertions or deletions at six rearrangement sites. Within each subset, clonotype counts were normalized to sorted cell number, after which true diversity and Gini coefficients were computed with the tcR R package. Repertoire sharing was quantified using the overlap coefficient calculated on TCRB nucleotide sequences. As a proxy for the pre-selection repertoire, out-of-frame TCRB sequences from naive cells were analyzed. TCRdb obtained this table from immuneACCESS and retained in-frame rearrangements with V and J assigned. These tables miss some clones; where compared with another copy, unresolved V genes account for less than half of the shortfall, and the remainder is unexplained. The V and J calls and the clone size are those of that table, but D and trimming were determined from the DNA. Counted in this sample were hundreds of thousands of clones; about 14% of them appeared once. The ten largest clones take up nearly 0.04% of the sample.

From the cysteine through the phenylalanine, the CDR3 covers 14 amino acids. Of the read, only the CDR3 DNA is kept; its 42 bases are in frame from base 1. CDR1 and CDR2 are read off the germline V gene as MDHEN and SYDVKM. Trimming at the junction amounts to 9 bases on V and 3 bases on J, and the germline ends lie 18 bases apart. Concerning this clone: Its antigen is currently not known. Base qualities were left out, and no much larger clone turns up one base away.

The source is a young man with type 1 diabetes. The V and J genes are TRBV28 and TRBJ2-7; possibly the D gene is TRBD2, per 6 matching bases. Sequenced sample: naive CD4+ T cells from blood. According to the study, the label for this sample's cell subset or site signals: true naive CD4+ T cells. This receptor carries the CDR3 CASTYTGEGYEQYF. The bases are TGTGCCAGTACCTATACGGGGGAAGGCTACGAGCAGTACTTC.